This TCR beta chain was sequenced for a study of blood T cell repertoires in COVID-19. Study-wide background: The analysed material was cDNA or gDNA that came from T cells, B-cell-depleted T cells, or PBMCs.

This table comes from immunoSEQ multiplex PCR, and its TCRdb copy is limited to in-frame clones, with some not included. This table holds about 480,000 clones, roughly 88% found once. The CDR3 spans 14 residues. The germline gives CDR1 SGHTS, CDR2 YDEGEE. V was shortened by 4 bases and J by 0 bases, with 8 bases between the two germline ends. The chain combines TRBV5-8 with TRBJ1-3, with D unclear. The sequencing sample was made of PBMCs or T cells enriched from blood (not recorded which). The clonotype was recovered from a woman aged 40 to 49 who had recovered from COVID-19. The CDR3 DNA reads TGTGCCAGCAGCCAGGTATTCTCTGGAAACACCATATATTTT. Protein product: CASSQVFSGNTIYF.